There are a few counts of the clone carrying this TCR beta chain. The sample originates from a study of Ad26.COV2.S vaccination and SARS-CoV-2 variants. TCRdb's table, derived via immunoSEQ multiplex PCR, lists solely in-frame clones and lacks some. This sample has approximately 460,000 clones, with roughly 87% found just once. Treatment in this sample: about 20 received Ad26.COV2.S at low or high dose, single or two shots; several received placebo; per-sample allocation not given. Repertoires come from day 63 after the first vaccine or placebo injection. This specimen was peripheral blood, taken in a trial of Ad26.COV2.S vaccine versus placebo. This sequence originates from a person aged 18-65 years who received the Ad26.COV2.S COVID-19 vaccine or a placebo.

CDR3: CASSQSGRAGEQYF. The CDR3 DNA is TGTGCCAGCAGTCAAAGCGGGAGGGCCGGCGAGCAGTACTTC. The chain carries TRBV6-5 and TRBJ2-7, with 10 bases that match TRBD2. The CDR3 covers 14 residues. J was trimmed by 6 bases and V by 5 bases; bases with no gene match: 7. Germline V lookup: CDR1 MNHEY, CDR2 SVGAGI.